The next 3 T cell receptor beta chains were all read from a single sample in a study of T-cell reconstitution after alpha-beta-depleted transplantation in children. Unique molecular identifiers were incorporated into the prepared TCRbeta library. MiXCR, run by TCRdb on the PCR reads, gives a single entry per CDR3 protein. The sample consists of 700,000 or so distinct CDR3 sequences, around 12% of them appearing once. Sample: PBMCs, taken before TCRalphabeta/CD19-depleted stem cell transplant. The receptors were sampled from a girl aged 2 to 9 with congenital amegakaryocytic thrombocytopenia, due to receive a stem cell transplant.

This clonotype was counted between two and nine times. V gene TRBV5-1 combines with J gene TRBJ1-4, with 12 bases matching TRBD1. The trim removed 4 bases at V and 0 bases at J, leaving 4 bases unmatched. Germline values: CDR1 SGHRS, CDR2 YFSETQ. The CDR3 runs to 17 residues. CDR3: CASSDGTGGATNEKLFF. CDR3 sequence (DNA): TGCGCCAGCAGCGATGGGACAGGGGGCGCAACTAATGAAAAACTGTTTTTT.

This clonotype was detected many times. DNA of the CDR3: TGCGCCAGCAGCCTCATTGCTAGCGGACTTTCCCTTGGAGAGACCCAGTACTTC. It encodes CASSLIASGLSLGETQYF. This rearrangement joins TRBV4-1 to TRBJ2-5; 7 nucleotides match TRBD2. J lost 4 bases, V lost 4 bases, and 18 bases had no gene match. The CDR3 loop spans 18 amino acids. The germline V gene has CDR1 MGHRA and CDR2 YSYEKL.

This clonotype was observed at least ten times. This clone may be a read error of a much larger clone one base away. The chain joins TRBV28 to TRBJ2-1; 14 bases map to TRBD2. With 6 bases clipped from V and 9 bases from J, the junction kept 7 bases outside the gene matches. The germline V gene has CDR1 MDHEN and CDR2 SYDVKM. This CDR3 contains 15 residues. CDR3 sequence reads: CASSPGLAGVSEQFF. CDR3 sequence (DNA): TGTGCCAGCAGCCCGGGACTAGCGGGAGTTAGTGAGCAGTTCTTC.